This T cell receptor (beta chain) was found in a study of response to subunit inactivated influenza vaccine. V shed 5 bases and J shed 2 bases, with 9 bases lying between them. CDR1 SGHNT and CDR2 YENEEA come from the germline V gene. This CDR3 has 14 residues. A few counts support this clonotype. TCRdb recomputed calls from the RT-PCR reads with MiXCR, one row per CDR3 protein. The table records roughly 290,000 distinct CDR3 sequences, roughly a fifth of them present only once. The sequenced sample was PBMCs from blood, obtained about 20 months after vaccination. The chain joins TRBV11-3 to TRBJ2-2; D unclear. The TCR sequence derives from a man aged 50-75 years who received an inactivated influenza vaccine. The CDR3 nucleotides are TGTGCCAGCAGCGATCACTACAACACCGGGGAGCTGTTTTTT. This gives the protein CASSDHYNTGELFF.